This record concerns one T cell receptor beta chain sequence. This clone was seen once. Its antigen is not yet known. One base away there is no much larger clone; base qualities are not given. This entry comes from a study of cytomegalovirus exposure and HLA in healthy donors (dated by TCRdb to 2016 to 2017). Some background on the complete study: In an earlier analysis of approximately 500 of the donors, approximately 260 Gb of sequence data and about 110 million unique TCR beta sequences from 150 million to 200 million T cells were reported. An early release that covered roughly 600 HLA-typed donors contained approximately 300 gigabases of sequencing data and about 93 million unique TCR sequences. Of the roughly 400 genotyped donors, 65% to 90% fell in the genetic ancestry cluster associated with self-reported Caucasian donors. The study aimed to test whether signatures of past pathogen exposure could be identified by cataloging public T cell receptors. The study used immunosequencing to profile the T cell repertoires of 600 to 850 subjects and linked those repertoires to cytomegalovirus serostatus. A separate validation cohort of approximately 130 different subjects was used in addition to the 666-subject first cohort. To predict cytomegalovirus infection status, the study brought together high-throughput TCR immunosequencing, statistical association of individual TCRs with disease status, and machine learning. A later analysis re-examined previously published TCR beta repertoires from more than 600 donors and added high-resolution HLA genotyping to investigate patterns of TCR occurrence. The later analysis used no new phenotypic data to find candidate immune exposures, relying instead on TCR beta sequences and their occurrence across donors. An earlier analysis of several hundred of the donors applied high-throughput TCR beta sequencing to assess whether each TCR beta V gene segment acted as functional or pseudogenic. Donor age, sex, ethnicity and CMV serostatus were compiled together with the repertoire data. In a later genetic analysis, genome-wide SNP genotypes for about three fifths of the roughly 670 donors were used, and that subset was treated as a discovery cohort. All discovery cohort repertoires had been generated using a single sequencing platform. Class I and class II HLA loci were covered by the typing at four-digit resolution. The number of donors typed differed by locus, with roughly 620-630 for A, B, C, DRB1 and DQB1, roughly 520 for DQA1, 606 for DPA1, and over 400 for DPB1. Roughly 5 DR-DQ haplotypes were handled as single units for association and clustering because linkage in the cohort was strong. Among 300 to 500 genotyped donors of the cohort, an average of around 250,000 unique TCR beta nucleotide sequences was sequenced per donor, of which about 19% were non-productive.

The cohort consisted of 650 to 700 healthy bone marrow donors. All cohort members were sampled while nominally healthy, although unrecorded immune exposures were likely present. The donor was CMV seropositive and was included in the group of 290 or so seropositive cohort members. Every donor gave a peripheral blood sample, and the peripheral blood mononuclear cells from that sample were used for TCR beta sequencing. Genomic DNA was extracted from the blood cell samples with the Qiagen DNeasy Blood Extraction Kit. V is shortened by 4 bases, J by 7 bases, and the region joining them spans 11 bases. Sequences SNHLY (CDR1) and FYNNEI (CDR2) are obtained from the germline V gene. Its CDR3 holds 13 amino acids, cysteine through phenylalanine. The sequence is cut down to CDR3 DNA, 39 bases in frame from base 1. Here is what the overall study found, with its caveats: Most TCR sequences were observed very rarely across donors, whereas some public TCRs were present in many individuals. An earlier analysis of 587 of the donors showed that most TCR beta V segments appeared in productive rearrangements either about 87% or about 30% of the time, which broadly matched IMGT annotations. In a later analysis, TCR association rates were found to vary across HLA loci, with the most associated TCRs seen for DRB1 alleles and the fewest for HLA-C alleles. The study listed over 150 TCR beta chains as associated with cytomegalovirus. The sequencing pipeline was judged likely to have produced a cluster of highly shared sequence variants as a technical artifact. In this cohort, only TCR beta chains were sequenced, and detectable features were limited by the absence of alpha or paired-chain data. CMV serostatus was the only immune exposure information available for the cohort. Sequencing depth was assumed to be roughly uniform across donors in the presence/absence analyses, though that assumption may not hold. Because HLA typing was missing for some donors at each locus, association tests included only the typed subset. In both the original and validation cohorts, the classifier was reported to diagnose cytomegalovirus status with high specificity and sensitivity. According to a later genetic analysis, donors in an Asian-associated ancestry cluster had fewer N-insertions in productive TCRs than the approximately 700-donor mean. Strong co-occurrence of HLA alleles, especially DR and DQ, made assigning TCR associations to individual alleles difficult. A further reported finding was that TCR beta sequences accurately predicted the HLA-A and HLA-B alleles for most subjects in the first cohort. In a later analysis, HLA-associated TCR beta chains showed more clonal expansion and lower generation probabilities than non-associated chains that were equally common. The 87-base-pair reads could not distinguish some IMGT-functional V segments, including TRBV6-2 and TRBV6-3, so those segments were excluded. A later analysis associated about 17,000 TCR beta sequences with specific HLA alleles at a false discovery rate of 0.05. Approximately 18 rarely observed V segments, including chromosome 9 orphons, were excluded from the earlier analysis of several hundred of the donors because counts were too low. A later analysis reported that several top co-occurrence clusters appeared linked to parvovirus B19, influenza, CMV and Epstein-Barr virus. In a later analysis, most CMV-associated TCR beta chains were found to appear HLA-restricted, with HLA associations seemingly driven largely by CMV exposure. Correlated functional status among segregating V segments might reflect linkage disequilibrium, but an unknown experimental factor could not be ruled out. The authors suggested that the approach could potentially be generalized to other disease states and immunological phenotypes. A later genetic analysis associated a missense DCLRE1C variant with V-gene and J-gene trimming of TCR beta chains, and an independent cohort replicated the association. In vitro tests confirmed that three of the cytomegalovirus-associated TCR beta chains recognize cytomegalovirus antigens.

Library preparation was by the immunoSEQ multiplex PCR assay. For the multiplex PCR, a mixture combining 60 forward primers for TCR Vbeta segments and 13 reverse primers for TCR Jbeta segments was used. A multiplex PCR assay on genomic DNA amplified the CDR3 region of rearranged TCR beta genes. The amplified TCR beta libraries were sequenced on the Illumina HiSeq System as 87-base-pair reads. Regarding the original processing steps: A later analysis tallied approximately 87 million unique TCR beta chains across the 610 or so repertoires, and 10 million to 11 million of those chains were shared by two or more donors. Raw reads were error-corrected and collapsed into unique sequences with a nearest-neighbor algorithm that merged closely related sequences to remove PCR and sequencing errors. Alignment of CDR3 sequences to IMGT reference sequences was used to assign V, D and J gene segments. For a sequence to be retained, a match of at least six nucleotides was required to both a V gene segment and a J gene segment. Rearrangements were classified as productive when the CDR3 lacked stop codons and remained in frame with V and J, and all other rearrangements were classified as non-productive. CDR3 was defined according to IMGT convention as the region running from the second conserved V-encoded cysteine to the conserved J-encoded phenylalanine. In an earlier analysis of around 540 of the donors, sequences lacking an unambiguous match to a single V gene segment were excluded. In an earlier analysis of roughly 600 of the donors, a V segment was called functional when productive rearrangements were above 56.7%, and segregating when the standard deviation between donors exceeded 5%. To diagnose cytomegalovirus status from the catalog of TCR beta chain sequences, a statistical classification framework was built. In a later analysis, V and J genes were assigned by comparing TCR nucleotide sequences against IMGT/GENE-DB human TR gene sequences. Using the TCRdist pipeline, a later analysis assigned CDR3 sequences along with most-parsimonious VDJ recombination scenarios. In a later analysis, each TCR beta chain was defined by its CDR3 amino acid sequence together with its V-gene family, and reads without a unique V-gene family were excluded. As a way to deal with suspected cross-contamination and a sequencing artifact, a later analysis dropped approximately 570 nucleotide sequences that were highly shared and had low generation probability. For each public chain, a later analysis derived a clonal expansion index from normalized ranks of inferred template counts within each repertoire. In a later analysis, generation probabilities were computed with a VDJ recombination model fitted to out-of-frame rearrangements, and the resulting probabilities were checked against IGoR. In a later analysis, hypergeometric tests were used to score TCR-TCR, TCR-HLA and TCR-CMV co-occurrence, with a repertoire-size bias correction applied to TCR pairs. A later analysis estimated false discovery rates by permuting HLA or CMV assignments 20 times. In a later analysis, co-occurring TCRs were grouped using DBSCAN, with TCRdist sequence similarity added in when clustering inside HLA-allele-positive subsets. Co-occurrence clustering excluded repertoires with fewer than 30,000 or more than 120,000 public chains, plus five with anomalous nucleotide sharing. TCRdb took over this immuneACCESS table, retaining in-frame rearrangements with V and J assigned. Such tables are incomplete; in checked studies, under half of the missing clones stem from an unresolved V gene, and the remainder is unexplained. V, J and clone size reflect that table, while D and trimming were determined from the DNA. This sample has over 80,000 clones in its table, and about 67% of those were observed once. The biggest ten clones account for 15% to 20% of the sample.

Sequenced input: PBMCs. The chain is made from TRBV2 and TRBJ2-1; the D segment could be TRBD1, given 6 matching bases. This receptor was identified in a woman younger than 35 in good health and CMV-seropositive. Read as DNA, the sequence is TGTGCCAGCAGTGGAGTGAGGGGGAATGAGCAGTTCTTC. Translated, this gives CASSGVRGNEQFF.